The 5 T cell receptor beta chains below all came from one sample that was sequenced in a study of blood T cells in healthy people across ages. With a J-beta primer mix and a sample-barcoded 5' primer, a second PCR ran 7 to 11 cycles. TCRdb re-derived calls from the 5' RACE reads in MiXCR, one entry per CDR3 protein. The sample includes under 1,100,000 distinct CDR3 sequences, about 25% seen only once; the top ten take less than 0.85%. These same data were also listed under a study on T cells of mothers and their children.

The specimen was blood. The receptors come from a girl aged 2-10 years in good health.

V is TRBV28 and J is TRBJ2-5; perhaps TRBD2 as D (5 bases). The J call could be wrong; TRBJ2-7 is a better fit for the DNA end. CDR1 MDHEN and CDR2 SYDVKM come from the germline V gene. The CDR3 sequence is 14 residues long. For the CDR3, the DNA is TGTGCCAGCAGTTTGGGAGCATCTTCACTCGAGCAGTACTTC. This sequence encodes CASSLGASSLEQYF.

The V and J genes are TRBV15 and TRBJ1-1; D gene ambiguous. The CDR3 runs 12 residues. V lost 6 bases, J lost 5 bases, and 10 bases lay in between. Per the germline V gene, CDR1 is LNHNV and CDR2 is YYDKDF (reference sequence). CDR3 amino acids: CATRDFGTEAFF. The CDR3 DNA follows: TGTGCCACCAGGGATTTTGGGACTGAAGCTTTCTTT. The full variable domain, rest sourced from reference TRBV15 and TRBJ1-1, is DAMVIQNPRYQVTQFGKPVTLSCSQTLNHNVMYWYQQKSSQAPKLLFHYYDKDFNNEADTPDNFQSRRPNTSFCFLDIRSPGLGDTAMYLCATRDFGTEAFFGQGTRLTVV.

Only a few counts were recorded for this clonotype. V and J are TRBV4-1 and TRBJ1-1; tentative D call: TRBD1 (6 bases). V lost 2 bases to trimming and J lost 1 base, with 14 bases between them. The germline V gene encodes CDR1 MGHRA and CDR2 YSYEKL. The length of the CDR3 is 16 residues. The CDR3 is CASSQSARQENTEAFF. In DNA form, the CDR3 reads TGCGCCAGCAGCCAAAGCGCGCGACAGGAGAACACTGAAGCTTTCTTT.

A remark on this clonotype: This may come from a read error, since a much larger clone is one base off. The rearrangement uses TRBV7-9 and TRBJ2-7; D not certain. Germline V gene data show CDR1 as SEHNR and CDR2 as FQNEAQ (reference sequence). The CDR3 is 12 amino acids. CDR3 DNA: TGTGCCAACAGCTCCAGAAACCGTGTCAGGTACTTC. Translating it yields CANSSRNRVRYF.

This clonotype showed up just a few times. CDR3 residues: CASSFKWRDRDYEQYF. CDR3 bases: TGTGCCAGCAGCTTCAAGTGGCGGGACAGGGACTACGAGCAGTACTTC. This chain joins TRBV7-9 and TRBJ2-7, with TRBD1 matching 9 bases. V was pared by 3 bases and J by 3 bases, with 9 bases of the junction left unmatched. Germline V gene lookup returns CDR1 SEHNR and CDR2 FQNEAQ (reference sequence). This CDR3 has 16 residues.